One sample yielded the 26 T cell receptor beta chains listed below, sequenced in a study of T cell repertoires in cytomegalovirus infection. Via MiXCR, TCRdb re-called the reads, giving one row per CDR3 protein. This table holds fewer than 350,000 distinct CDR3 sequences, 9.5% found once. Sequencing was carried out using PBMCs. These receptors were obtained from a human donor in good health (CMV status not recorded). Some clones in this sample may be carry-over from other donors' samples.

The sample holds a few counts of this clonotype. This chain's CDR3 is CASSRTGRQAFF. As DNA, the CDR3 is TGTGCCAGCAGCAGGACAGGGAGACAAGCTTTCTTT. The chain is built from TRBV11-2 and TRBJ1-1; 8 bases align to TRBD1. The CDR3 contains 12 residues. CDR1 is SGHAT, CDR2 FQNNGV, per germline. Unmatched junction bases numbered 5, after V lost 5 bases and J lost 9 bases.

This clonotype was observed many times. This chain joins TRBV7-2 and TRBJ1-2; possibly TRBD1 for D (5 bases). The V end lost 5 bases, the J end lost 8 bases, and 15 bases lay between the germline ends. Germline V gene sequence: CDR1 SGHTA, CDR2 FQGNSA. The CDR3 runs to 13 residues. In nucleotides, the CDR3 is TGTGCCAGCAGCCCGAATTCAGGGCTGGGCTACACCTTC. Amino acid sequence: CASSPNSGLGYTF.

This clonotype has at least ten counts. This chain links TRBV7-2 with TRBJ2-1, with D possibly TRBD1 on 5 matching bases. CDR3 size: 16 residues. Trimming shortened V by 1 base and J by 6 bases, and 16 bases separated the two germline ends. Germline V gives CDR1 SGHTA, CDR2 FQGNSA. The CDR3 here is CASSLGQRGLRNEQFF. CDR3 DNA sequence: TGTGCCAGCAGCTTAGGGCAAAGGGGTCTACGCAATGAGCAGTTCTTC.

This rearrangement joins TRBV11-2 to TRBJ2-3, with D unresolved. The ends were cut back, 5 bases at V and 6 bases at J, with 15 bases in the middle. CDR3 length equals 14 residues. Germline assignment: CDR1 SGHAT and CDR2 FQNNGV. The CDR3 protein is CASSRDLESDTQYF. The CDR3 bases are TGTGCCAGCAGCAGGGATCTCGAGAGCGATACGCAGTATTTT. The entire variable domain, with the rest obtained from reference TRBV11-2 and TRBJ2-3, is as follows: EAGVAQSPRYKIIEKRQSVAFWCNPISGHATLYWYQQILGQGPKLLIQFQNNGVVDDSQLPKDRFSAERLKGVDSTLKIQPAKLEDSAVYLCASSRDLESDTQYFGPGTRLTVL.

This clonotype was seen a few times. This sequence joins TRBV6-6 and TRBJ2-2; TRBD2 might be the D (6 bases). The germline V gene has CDR1 MNHNY and CDR2 SVGAGI (reference sequence). Trimming took off 9 bases at V and 1 base at J, with 15 bases between the two ends. The CDR3 consists of 15 residues. In DNA form, the CDR3 reads TGTGCCAGTCGGCCCGCGGGGAGGAACACCGGGGAGCTGTTTTTT. As protein: CASRPAGRNTGELFF.

This clonotype was recorded a few times. The V call is TRBV12-3 or TRBV12-4, the J call TRBJ2-7; D call uncertain. CDR3 length equals 16 residues. V was shortened by 4 bases and J by 0 bases, with 16 bases between the two germline ends. The CDR3, as DNA: TGTGCCAGCAGTTCTCTGACGGGCCCATACTCCTACGAGCAGTACTTC. Translated, it gives CASSSLTGPYSYEQYF.

This clonotype was observed a handful of times. The CDR3 coding sequence is TGTGCCAGCAGTGAAGTCGGGGTAGTCTACGAGCAGTACTTC. Translated, it gives CASSEVGVVYEQYF. The chain links TRBV2 to TRBJ2-7, with a tentative D call TRBD2 (5 bases). Trimming left V 1 base short and J 3 bases short, with 10 bases between. The CDR3 sequence is 14 residues long. Germline V gives CDR1 SNHLY, CDR2 FYNNEI.

The chain has TRBV5-1 and TRBJ2-7; 10 bases map to TRBD1. Per germline, CDR1 SGHRS and CDR2 YFSETQ. This CDR3 is 14 amino acids long. Trimming at V came to 4 bases and at J to 3 bases, leaving 4 bases not matched to a gene. The CDR3 region has the DNA TGCGCCAGCAGCCTCCGGGACAGGGGCTACGAGCAGTACTTC. Translated, it gives CASSLRDRGYEQYF.

The gene calls are TRBV19 and TRBJ1-1, with D unresolved. Germline-derived CDR1 and CDR2 are LNHDA and SQIVND (reference sequence). Trimming stripped 7 bases from V and 11 bases from J, with 23 bases between. The CDR3 loop spans 14 amino acids. CDR3 DNA: TGTGCCAGTACCTCCGGGAGCGGGTCCACCAAGGCTTTCTTT. Translating it yields CASTSGSGSTKAFF. Supplemented by reference TRBV19 and TRBJ1-1, the full variable domain reads DGGITQSPKYLFRKEGQNVTLSCEQNLNHDAMYWYRQDPGQGLRLIYYSQIVNDFQKGDIAEGYSVSREKKESFPLTVTSAQKNPTAFYLCASTSGSGSTKAFFGQGTRLTVV.

This clonotype appeared many times. The chain recombines TRBV7-2 with TRBJ2-5, with 9 bases fitting TRBD2. The germline V gene has CDR1 SGHTA and CDR2 FQGNSA. The CDR3 loop spans 16 amino acids. J lost 0 bases, V lost 3 bases, and 5 bases had no gene match. This CDR3 is CASSFTSGGYQETQYF. The CDR3 nucleotides are TGTGCCAGCAGCTTTACAAGCGGGGGGTACCAAGAGACCCAGTACTTC.

This sequence joins TRBV28 and TRBJ1-1; weak D call: TRBD1 (6 bases). CDR1 and CDR2 (germline): MDHEN, SYDVKM. The CDR3 extends over 13 amino acids. V lost 6 bases to trimming and J lost 4 bases, with 12 bases between them. The CDR3 DNA reads as TGTGCCAGCAGCTATGGACAGCGCACTGAAGCTTTCTTT. It translates to CASSYGQRTEAFF.

This clonotype was detected a few times. The rearrangement joins TRBV30 to TRBJ2-7; D is uncertain. The CDR3 runs to 13 residues. The ends were cut back, 0 bases at V and 2 bases at J, with 8 bases in the middle. The germline V gene has CDR1 GTSNPN and CDR2 SVGIG (reference sequence). This CDR3 is CAWSVGETYEQYF. The CDR3 DNA reads as TGTGCCTGGAGTGTAGGTGAAACCTACGAGCAGTACTTC.

This clonotype was recorded at least ten times. The V gene is TRBV7-8, the J gene TRBJ2-3; the match to TRBD2 covers 11 bases. The V gene end was trimmed by 3 bases and the J gene end by 4 bases; junction bases not matched to a gene: 6. Germline-derived CDR1 and CDR2 are SGHVS and FQNEAQ. The CDR3 sequence is 16 residues long. The CDR3 is CASSFTSGSQSDTQYF. CDR3 nucleotide sequence: TGTGCCAGCAGCTTCACTAGCGGGAGTCAGTCAGATACGCAGTATTTT.

This clonotype was seen more than once but under ten times. The chain combines TRBV12-5 with TRBJ2-1; the D gene is possibly TRBD2 (5 bases). This CDR3 region has 15 residues. V lost 2 bases and J lost 8, with 16 bases in between. Germline V lookup: CDR1 LGHNT, CDR2 FRNRAP. CDR3 nucleotide sequence: TGTGCTAGTGGTTTGCGCGGACTCCTGGGCGATGAGCAGTTCTTC. This encodes CASGLRGLLGDEQFF.

This clonotype was counted ten times or more. The J gene is TRBJ2-1, the V gene TRBV6-2 or TRBV6-3; 10 nucleotides match TRBD2. Germline CDR1 is MNHEY and CDR2 is SVGEGT. Trimming at V came to 6 bases and at J to 4 bases, leaving 9 bases not matched to a gene. There are 16 residues in the CDR3. CDR3 loop: CASRVLTSGNYNEQFF. The CDR3 coding sequence is TGTGCCAGCAGGGTACTTACTAGCGGGAATTACAATGAGCAGTTCTTC.

This clonotype was seen repeatedly, ten times or more. V is TRBV7-6 and J is TRBJ2-3; 12 nucleotides match TRBD1. In germline, CDR1 is SGHVS, CDR2 FNYEAQ. This CDR3 spans 17 amino acids. The V and J ends lost 6 bases and 6 bases, in that order; junction bases with no gene match: 13. DNA of the CDR3: TGTGCCAGCAGACCTCACTCCGGGACAGGGGGCCTCGATACGCAGTATTTT. This codes for CASRPHSGTGGLDTQYF.

Only a few counts were recorded for this clonotype. The genes are TRBV2 and TRBJ1-1, with 8 bases lining up with TRBD1. The ends lost 4 bases at V and 0 bases at J; junction bases unmatched: 4. In germline, CDR1 is SNHLY, CDR2 FYNNEI. The CDR3 runs to 15 residues. In DNA form, the CDR3 reads TGTGCCAGCAGTGCTGAGACAGGGGTGAACACTGAAGCTTTCTTT. Amino acid sequence: CASSAETGVNTEAFF. The entire variable domain, with the rest obtained from reference TRBV2 and TRBJ1-1, is as follows: EPEVTQTPSHQVTQMGQEVILRCVPISNHLYFYWYRQILGQKVEFLVSFYNNEISEKSEIFDDQFSVERPDGSNFTLKIRSTKLEDSAMYFCASSAETGVNTEAFFGQGTRLTVV.

This clonotype was recorded many times. V usage is TRBV11-2 and J usage is TRBJ2-7; 10 bases are shared with TRBD1. The ends lost 5 bases at V and 6 bases at J; junction bases unmatched: 10. The length of the CDR3 is 15 residues. Germline V gene data show CDR1 as SGHAT and CDR2 as FQNNGV. CDR3 sequence reads: CASSARDRGFGEQYF. CDR3 nucleotides: TGTGCCAGCAGCGCACGGGACAGGGGATTCGGCGAGCAGTACTTC.

The chain joins TRBV12-3 or TRBV12-4 to TRBJ1-1, with D possibly matching TRBD1 (5 bases). V lost 4 bases and J 6 bases, leaving 15 bases between the germline ends. The CDR3 is 14 residues long. In DNA, the CDR3 is TGTGCCAGCAGTTCCTTCAGTGCGGGGCCTGAAGCTTTCTTT. Residues: CASSSFSAGPEAFF.

This clonotype showed up just a few times. The chain links TRBV12-3 or TRBV12-4 to TRBJ2-1; 11 bases are a match to TRBD2. The CDR3 loop spans 15 amino acids. The junction had 5 bases not matched to a gene; V was cut back by 4 bases and J by 6 bases. For the CDR3, the DNA is TGTGCCAGCAGTTCGGGACTAGCGGTGGGCAATGAGCAGTTCTTC. It specifies CASSSGLAVGNEQFF.

This clonotype was observed at least ten times. This chain uses TRBV7-3 with TRBJ1-2; TRBD1 matches 7 bases. The CDR3 sequence is 14 residues long. The germline gives CDR1 SGHTA, CDR2 FQGTGA. Unmatched junction bases numbered 9, after V lost 5 bases and J lost 6 bases. CDR3 loop: CASSATGTVNGYTF. The CDR3 bases are TGTGCCAGCAGCGCGACGGGGACAGTAAATGGCTACACCTTC.

The chain carries TRBV12-3 or TRBV12-4 and TRBJ2-1; TRBD2 agrees at 7 bases. The V gene end was trimmed by 5 bases and the J gene end by 7 bases; junction bases not matched to a gene: 14. This CDR3 has 16 amino acids. The CDR3 sequence: CASSRERGFRRNEQFF. The CDR3 nucleotides are TGTGCCAGCAGTCGCGAGCGGGGATTCAGGAGGAATGAGCAGTTCTTC.

This clonotype was seen only a few times. At one end the junction does not follow the germline gene, possibly because of a read error. The chain links TRBV29-1 to TRBJ1-1; tentatively, D is TRBD1 (5 bases). Germline lookup yields CDR1 SQVTM and CDR2 ANQGSEA. The CDR3 is 12 amino acids. CDR3: CSGRRGNAEAFF. The CDR3 coding sequence is TGCAGCGGCCGCCGGGGGAACGCTGAAGCTTTCTTT.

In this sample, this clonotype turned up a few times. The gene calls are TRBV12-3 or TRBV12-4 and TRBJ1-1; D ambiguous. The V and J ends lost 3 bases and 1 base respectively, with 12 bases between them. This CDR3 has 15 residues. The CDR3, as DNA: TGTGCCAGCAGTTTGGCTATAAGGCGGAACACTGAAGCTTTCTTT. This codes for CASSLAIRRNTEAFF.

This clonotype was counted ten times or more. The J gene is TRBJ1-2, the V gene TRBV7-2; no definite D call. Germline assignment: CDR1 SGHTA and CDR2 FQGNSA. V was trimmed by 6 bases and J by 8 bases, leaving 7 bases between them. CDR3 length equals 10 residues. Here the CDR3 reads CASSEGGYTF. CDR3 bases: TGTGCCAGCAGTGAGGGCGGCTACACCTTC.

This clonotype was counted ten times or more. The rearrangement links TRBV6-2 or TRBV6-3 to TRBJ2-1; D is ambiguous. The CDR3 length is 16 residues. Deletions cut 0 bases from V and 0 bases from J, with 9 bases between. Germline V gene sequence: CDR1 MNHEY, CDR2 SVGEGT. CDR3 sequence (DNA): TGTGCCAGCAGTTACTCCCCTCCGAGCTCCTACAATGAGCAGTTCTTC. Amino acids: CASSYSPPSSYNEQFF.